The clone carrying this T cell receptor beta chain has only a few counts. The data stem from a study of T cells in Graves' hyperthyroidism and ophthalmopathy. The investigators amplified TCR beta CDR3 regions from RNA transcripts. First-round RT-PCR of the TCR CDR3 relied on the HTBI primer set. TCRdb re-called the multiplex PCR reads with MiXCR, one entry per CDR3 protein. This sample yields about half a million distinct CDR3 sequences, of which roughly 23% are seen a single time; 49% belongs to the top ten. Lactation, pregnancy, other autoimmune disease or uncontrolled infection led to exclusion of patients. Together with thyroid ultrasound, orbital computed tomography, serum thyroxine and TRAb, clinical symptoms were used for diagnoses. Extraction of PBMCs used 10 ml of fresh peripheral blood. This sequence was found in a woman in her 70s with Graves' ophthalmopathy. The sequencing input was blood.

Here the CDR3 DNA reads TGTGCCAGCAGCTCCGACAGGGGGCGTTTGTACGAGCAGTACTTC. It translates to CASSSDRGRLYEQYF. This sequence joins TRBV7-2 and TRBJ2-7, with TRBD1 matching 10 bases. The CDR3 sequence is 15 residues long. The trim removed 4 bases at V and 4 bases at J, leaving 7 bases unmatched. Per the germline V gene, CDR1 is SGHTA and CDR2 is FQGNSA.